A selection of T cell receptor beta chains follows, all from one sample in a study of cytomegalovirus exposure and HLA in healthy donors. Repertoires were generated with immunoSEQ multiplex PCR, while TCRdb's copy carries only in-frame clones and drops some. There are roughly 190,000 clones in the sample; 75% to 90% occur only once, and 6.3% lies in the top ten. Source material: PBMCs. Receptors originate from a man aged 35-49 years in good health and CMV-seropositive. The CDR3 runs from the conserved cysteine through the conserved F or W. Each record gives: V gene, D gene, J gene, clone size, CDR3 DNA, CDR3 protein. The D gene is left open where the match is weak. Only part of the rows carry a size: once, few, many, or a class if the clone is expanded.

>TRBV19|.|TRBJ1-1|.
TGTGCCAGTAAACCACAAGGGGCCCCGCGGAACACTGAAGCTTTCTTT
CASKPQGAPRNTEAFF
>TRBV9|TRBD1|TRBJ1-4|.
TGTGCCAGCAGCGTTGGACAGGGGGTAATAGGAACTAATGAAAAACTGTTTTTT
CASSVGQGVIGTNEKLFF
>TRBV25-1|.|TRBJ2-3|.
TGTGCCAGCAGTGAATACAACTTCCCAGATACGCAGTATTTT
CASSEYNFPDTQYF
>TRBV25-1|TRBD2|TRBJ2-2|.
TGTGCCAGCAGTGAATGGGTTAGCGGGGGCCGGAACACCGGGGAGCTGTTTTTT
CASSEWVSGGRNTGELFF
>TRBV14|TRBD2|TRBJ2-7|few
TGTGCCAGCAGCCCTGGACTAGCGGTCTCCTACGAGCAGTACTTC
CASSPGLAVSYEQYF
>TRBV19|.|TRBJ1-4|.
TGTGCCAGTAGTATCGGTGGACAGACGAATGAAAAACTGTTTTTT
CASSIGGQTNEKLFF
>TRBV13|TRBD2|TRBJ2-3|few
TGTGCCAGCAGCCTCCCCAGAGCGGGGGGGAGCACAGATACGCAGTATTTT
CASSLPRAGGSTDTQYF
>TRBV19|.|TRBJ2-7|.
TGTGCCAGTAGTATAGGAGGACTCCCTCCCTACGAGCAGTACTTC
CASSIGGLPPYEQYF
>TRBV29-1|.|TRBJ2-6|.
TGCAGCGCCATGTCTGGGGCCAACGTCCTGACTTTC
CSAMSGANVLTF
>TRBV27|.|TRBJ1-5|.
TGTGCCAGCAGCCCATCCGGGAGCAATCAGCCCCAGCATTTT
CASSPSGSNQPQHF
>TRBV13|TRBD2|TRBJ2-3|.
TGTGCCAGCAGCTTCTCTAGCGGGAGCACAGATACGCAGTATTTT
CASSFSSGSTDTQYF
>TRBV5-1|TRBD2|TRBJ2-3|.
TGCGCCAGCAGCCTTAGCGGGGGGGTCACAGATACGCAGTATTTT
CASSLSGGVTDTQYF
>TRBV5-6|TRBD1|TRBJ2-2|.
TGTGCCAGCAGCTTACCGGGACAGGACACCGGGGAGCTGTTTTTT
CASSLPGQDTGELFF
>TRBV7-9|TRBD1|TRBJ1-5|once
TGTGCCAGCAGCCAGACAGGGGGATATCAGCCCCAGCATTTT
CASSQTGGYQPQHF
>TRBV27|.|TRBJ2-7|.
TGTGCCAGCAGTCCCTCGACAGGACACCTCACCTACGAGCAGTACTTC
CASSPSTGHLTYEQYF
>TRBV7-9|TRBD2|TRBJ2-1|.
TGTGCCAGCAGCAGCGGACTAGCGGGGTTATACAATGAGCAGTTCTTC
CASSSGLAGLYNEQFF
>TRBV9|.|TRBJ2-2|few
TGTGCCAGCAGCGTAGTTACAGGGACCGGGGAGCTGTTTTTT
CASSVVTGTGELFF
>TRBV19|TRBD1|TRBJ2-7|.
TGTGCCAGTAGTATGGCGCGACAGGGTCGTTACGAGCAGTACTTC
CASSMARQGRYEQYF
>TRBV19|.|TRBJ2-2|once
TGTGCCAGTCTGAGGGTAGGGTCGAACACCGGGGAGCTGTTTTTT
CASLRVGSNTGELFF
>TRBV9|.|TRBJ2-7|.
TGTGCCAGCAGCGTAGGATTGGACAGATCCTACGAGCAGTACTTC
CASSVGLDRSYEQYF
>TRBV2|TRBD1|TRBJ1-5|.
TGTGCCAGCAGCTCGGGACAGATAACCAATCAGCCCCAGCATTTT
CASSSGQITNQPQHF
>TRBV19|.|TRBJ1-2|few
TGTGCCAGTAGTATGAGAGGTGCGGGCTACACCTTC
CASSMRGAGYTF
>TRBV4-3|.|TRBJ1-1|few
TGCGCCAGTCTCCAGGTAGCGGGAGGTACTAAAATGAACACTGAAGCTTTCTTT
CASLQVAGGTKMNTEAFF
>TRBV14|TRBD2|TRBJ2-1|.
TGTGCCAGCAGCCAGGCAAGCGGGGGGGCCGTAGATGAGCAGTTCTTC
CASSQASGGAVDEQFF
>TRBV9|.|TRBJ2-7|.
TGTGCCAGCAGCGTAGCTACGGGCGAGCAGTACTTC
CASSVATGEQYF
>TRBV28|TRBD2|TRBJ2-7|few
TGTGCCAGCAGTTCCCTTTCTCGCGGGGGACTACTATCTTTC
CASSSLSRGGLLSF
>TRBV7-9|.|TRBJ1-1|.
TGTTCCAGCAGCTTATCACAGAACACTGAAGCTTTCTTT
CSSSLSQNTEAFF
>TRBV19|TRBD1|TRBJ1-1|.
TGTGCCAGTAGCACCCACACAGGGGGGAACACTGAAGCTTTCTTT
CASSTHTGGNTEAFF
>TRBV27|.|TRBJ2-5|few
TGTGCCAGCAGTTTAACAGGGTTCGGAGAGACCCAGTACTTC
CASSLTGFGETQYF
>TRBV10-3|.|TRBJ1-3|.
TGTGCCATCAGTGACCAATTAGGGGCCCGCTCTGGAAACACCATATATTTT
CAISDQLGARSGNTIYF
>TRBV28|TRBD1|TRBJ2-1|.
TGTGCCAGCAGACCCGGGGACAGGGTCGGTGAGCAGTTCTTC
CASRPGDRVGEQFF
>TRBV29-1|.|TRBJ1-1|.
TGCAGCGTTGAAGCCTCCGGGAGAAAGGAGGAAGCTTTCTTT
CSVEASGRKEEAFF
>TRBV7-8|.|TRBJ2-7|.
TGTGCCAGCAGCTTCGGGTCTTCCTACGAGCAGTACTTC
CASSFGSSYEQYF
>TRBV28|TRBD1|TRBJ2-1|.
TGTGCCAGCACTACGACAGGGGTCTACAATGAGCAGTTCTTC
CASTTTGVYNEQFF
>TRBV30|TRBD1|TRBJ2-1|.
TGTGCCTGGGAACGGGACAGCTCCTACAATGAGCAGTTCTTC
CAWERDSSYNEQFF
>TRBV19|TRBD2|TRBJ2-7|.
TGTGCCAGTACCAAGCGGGAGGGCTCCTACGAGCAGTACTTC
CASTKREGSYEQYF
>TRBV5-1|.|TRBJ2-7|.
TGCGCCAGCAGAATCAACTCCTACGAGCAGTACTTC
CASRINSYEQYF
>TRBV5-1|TRBD1|TRBJ2-1|.
TGCGCCAGCAACAGGGGAAGCTCCTACAATGAGCAGTTCTTC
CASNRGSSYNEQFF
>TRBV7-2|.|TRBJ2-4|.
TGTGCCAGCAGTCCTGGGGGGAACATTCAGTACTTC
CASSPGGNIQYF
>TRBV28|TRBD2|TRBJ2-3|few
TGTGCCAGCAGTACGGGGGGAATCACAGATACGCAGTATTTT
CASSTGGITDTQYF
>TRBV19|.|TRBJ2-7|.
TGTGCCAGTAGTATAGATCGTCGGACTCCTTACGAGCAGTACTTC
CASSIDRRTPYEQYF
>TRBV7-9|TRBD1|TRBJ1-1|.
TGTGCCAGCAGCTTAGGCCGGACAGGGAACACTGAAGCTTTCTTT
CASSLGRTGNTEAFF
>TRBV15|.|TRBJ1-3|.
TGTGCCACCAGCAGAGATCTACAGACTACTAACACCATATATTTT
CATSRDLQTTNTIYF
>TRBV25-1|TRBD1|TRBJ2-3|once
TGTGCCAGCAGTGAATATGACAGGGGTAATACGCAGTATTTT
CASSEYDRGNTQYF
>TRBV7-3|TRBD2|TRBJ2-1|.
TGTGCCAGCAGCACACCGACTAGCGGGGGATGGCATGAGCAGTTCTTC
CASSTPTSGGWHEQFF
>TRBV6-6|.|TRBJ2-1|.
TGTGCCAGCAGTTACATGCAGGGATCCTACAATGAGCAGTTCTTC
CASSYMQGSYNEQFF
>TRBV30|TRBD1|TRBJ2-2|.
TGTGCCTGGACCCCAGGGGGCGCGGGCACCGGGGAGCTGTTTTTT
CAWTPGGAGTGELFF
>TRBV7-3|TRBD1|TRBJ1-2|.
TGTGCCAGCAGCCGAACGTGGACAGGGGGTATTTCCTTC
CASSRTWTGGISF
>TRBV4-1|TRBD1|TRBJ2-7|.
TGCGCCAGCAGCCAAGAAACCCCGTCGGGACAGGTATACGAGCAGTACTTC
CASSQETPSGQVYEQYF
>TRBV5-1|.|TRBJ2-1|.
TGCGCCAGCAGCTTGGGTCAGTCAGCGGCCTACAATGAGCAGTTCTTC
CASSLGQSAAYNEQFF
>TRBV9|.|TRBJ1-1|few
TGTGCCAGCAGCATCTCGGGACACTCGAACACTGAAGCTTTCTTT
CASSISGHSNTEAFF
>TRBV6-1|TRBD1|TRBJ2-7|.
TGTGCCAGCAGGGATCCTTTGGGGGACAGGGGCGAGCAGTACTTC
CASRDPLGDRGEQYF
>TRBV6-6|.|TRBJ1-2|.
TGTGCCAGCAGAGCCCTACAGGGTCTGGATGGCTACACCTTC
CASRALQGLDGYTF
>TRBV20-1|TRBD1|TRBJ2-5|.
TGCAGTGTCACAGGGGGGGAGACCCAGTACTTC
CSVTGGETQYF
>TRBV18|.|TRBJ2-4|few
TGTGCCAGCTCACCAGAAGCAAGTACTATAAAAAACATTCAGTACTTC
CASSPEASTIKNIQYF